This TCR beta chain was recorded in a study of OX40 agonist ivuxolimab in advanced cancers. A remark on this clone: What it binds is unknown.

Findings and limits, study-wide: Averaged across samples, CD8+ T cells carried more expanded clones than CD4+ did. At doses 0.1 to 3.0 mg/kg, CD4+ and CD8+ clones expanded. Clonal expansion among partial responders at 0.1-3.0 mg/kg ranked near the lowest. Some patients who did not respond also had low normalized T-cell clonal expansion.

CDR1 is SGHTA and CDR2 is FQGTGA in the germline V gene. J lost 3 bases, V lost 7 bases, and 5 bases had no gene match. This CDR3 region has 14 residues. The method was immunoSEQ multiplex PCR; TCRdb's version includes in-frame clones alone and lacks a portion of them. This repertoire shows tens of thousands of clones, around nine tenths found once; its top ten account for roughly 2.6%. V usage is TRBV7-3 and J usage is TRBJ2-2; TRBD2 aligns across 7 bases. The source is an adult with an advanced solid tumor such as melanoma, head and neck, liver or kidney cancer. Sequencing was performed on CD4+ or CD8+ T cells sorted from blood, taken in a trial of the OX40 agonist ivuxolimab. The CDR3 DNA sequence: TGTGCCAGCACCGAGCGGGATTACACCGGGGAGCTGTTTTTT. This gives the protein CASTERDYTGELFF.